This T cell receptor (beta chain) was recorded in a study of T cell responses to AZD1222 COVID-19 vaccine. Study overall: It was second doses at about 4 or about 12 weeks that were pooled. Study-wide results and caveats: Regions left unmutated in variants are reportedly the target of nearly half of spike-specific TCRs.

With regard to this clone: Its antigen is still unknown.

Assay used: immunoSEQ multiplex PCR; TCRdb lists only in-frame clones, some missing. The table records some 130,000 clones, 80% to 90% of them present only once. This receptor was identified in an adult in good health. Specimen: peripheral blood, collected on day 0 of AZD1222 vaccination.

The chain's CDR3 is CASSPVSGGNEKLFF. The CDR3 coding sequence is TGTGCCAGCTCACCCGTGTCAGGGGGCAATGAAAAACTGTTTTTT. This chain joins TRBV18 and TRBJ1-4, with 8 bases lining up with TRBD1. The V gene end was trimmed by 3 bases and the J gene end by 5 bases; junction bases not matched to a gene: 5. Germline V gives CDR1 KGHSH, CDR2 LQKENI. This CDR3 is 15 amino acids long.